This T cell receptor (beta chain) was captured by sequencing in a study of molecular identifiers for immune sequencing clone quantification. Study-level background: In replicates, RNA from roughly 21,000 or 96,000 naive CD8 cells was split five ways, four sequenced.

In germline, CDR1 is MDHEN, CDR2 SYDVKM. This CDR3 has 15 amino acids. The V gene lost 5 bases and the J gene lost 7 bases, with 18 bases spanning the gap. Preparation methods for the bulk TCR libraries were those previously described, with listed TCR primers. Each CDR3 protein gets one entry after TCRdb re-called the PCR reads with MiXCR. The sample consists of roughly 300,000 distinct CDR3 sequences, roughly 24% of them appearing once. The chain is built from TRBV28 and TRBJ1-5; D not certain. The receptor was isolated from a human donor in good health. Some libraries in this study had Jurkat cell RNA spiked in. Sequencing used naive CD8+ T cells from blood, with Jurkat cell RNA spiked in. The subset here: FACS-sorted CD8+CD4-CCR7+CD45RA+ naive T cells. Written as DNA, the CDR3 is TGTGCCAGCAGTCCCGACACCTCAATTTGGCAGCCCCAGCATTTT. This sequence encodes CASSPDTSIWQPQHF.